Listed below are T cell receptor beta chains from one sample, sequenced in a study of CD8 T cell repertoires and HIV-1 epitope variants. No antigen has been assigned to these receptors. TCRdb's copy holds only in-frame clones and misses some; the assay was immunoSEQ multiplex PCR. The profile shows approximately 6,300 clones, 66% of them singletons. Sample: cultured CD8+ T cells derived from PBMCs. The receptors shown here come from a male donor with HIV. Each CDR3 is given with its conserved first and last residue. Clone size is shown for a subset of rows, as once, few, many or a class of expanded clone.

size: .
V: TRBV5-3
CDR3: CARSGTDYRALGERNQPQHF

size: .
V: TRBV7-9
CDR3: CASSGTSESYNEQFF

size: .
V: TRBV25-1
CDR3: CASRRPGTGDGYTF

size: .
V: TRBV28
CDR3: CATEVGRTDHHWGYTF

size: .
V: TRBV14
CDR3: CASSQDTGGISYEQYF

size: few
V: TRBV14
CDR3: CASSLRLGNPYNEQFF

size: few
V: TRBV7-2
CDR3: CASRLGQNFGNTIYF

size: .
V: TRBV5-6
CDR3: CASSVGLEVWETQYF

size: large
V: TRBV19
CDR3: CASSIRLAGIYEQYF

size: .
V: TRBV6-5
CDR3: CASSYSGQYEQYF

size: once
V: TRBV19
CDR3: CASSISSGTGNEQFF

size: .
V: TRBV29-1
CDR3: CSVELWTGGNTGELFF

size: .
V: TRBV4-3
CDR3: CASSEEWGLNQPQHF

size: .
V: TRBV5-2
CDR3: CASSQDPPDLDYGYTF

size: .
V: TRBV28
CDR3: CATAASYEQYF

size: .
V: TRBV27
CDR3: CASSLPPWGANNSPLHF

size: .
V: TRBV9
CDR3: CASSGGGTGQETQYF